One and the same sample provided the 8 T cell receptor beta chains below, sequenced in a study of OX40 agonist ivuxolimab in advanced cancers. The protocol was immunoSEQ multiplex PCR, while the TCRdb copy is restricted to in-frame clones and leaves out a portion. The repertoire holds over 55,000 clones, 84% seen once, with 2.4% in the top ten. Sample: CD4+ or CD8+ T cells sorted from blood, taken in a trial of the OX40 agonist ivuxolimab. Receptors originate from an adult with an advanced solid tumor such as melanoma, head and neck, liver or kidney cancer.

The V and J genes are TRBV5-1 and TRBJ1-5; 10 nucleotides line up with TRBD1. Trimming took 4 bases from V and 3 from J; bases not matched to a gene: 19. This CDR3 has 20 residues. CDR1 and CDR2 (germline): SGHRS, YFSETQ. CDR3 in amino acids: CASSARTTGTGVRDNQPQHF. CDR3 DNA sequence: TGCGCCAGCAGCGCGAGAACGACCGGGACAGGGGTCCGCGACAATCAGCCCCAGCATTTT.

V usage is TRBV19 and J usage is TRBJ1-4, with 7 positions matching TRBD1. After removal of 4 bases from V and 7 bases from J, the junction contained 9 bases not matched to a gene. This CDR3 is 15 amino acids long. Germline V gives CDR1 LNHDA, CDR2 SQIVND (reference sequence). The CDR3 loop is CASSTPGGRGEKLFF. The CDR3 DNA reads as TGTGCCAGTAGTACCCCAGGGGGACGGGGTGAAAAACTGTTTTTT.

The chain couples TRBV6-5 to TRBJ1-5, with 8 nucleotides matching TRBD1. The CDR3 sequence is 15 residues long. The V gene's germline CDR1 is MNHEY and CDR2 SVGAGI. The ends lost 2 bases at V and 2 bases at J; junction bases unmatched: 2. CDR3 amino acids: CASSYVQGGNQPQHF. CDR3 nucleotides: TGTGCCAGCAGTTACGTACAGGGGGGCAATCAGCCCCAGCATTTT.

In its sample, this clone was seen once. The chain is built from TRBV2 and TRBJ1-6; no clear D. The CDR3 is 14 residues long. The ends were cut back, 4 bases at V and 9 bases at J, with 13 bases in the middle. Germline values: CDR1 SNHLY, CDR2 FYNNEI. In nucleotides, the CDR3 is TGTGCCAGCAGTGTTGAAGGGTCTACTTCACCCCTCCACTTT. As protein: CASSVEGSTSPLHF.

This chain links TRBV19 with TRBJ2-6, with 10 nucleotides matching TRBD2. Germline V gene lookup returns CDR1 LNHDA and CDR2 SQIVND (reference sequence). Losses at the gene ends were 1 base for V and 0 bases for J; bases not matched to a gene: 6. CDR3 size: 19 residues. This CDR3 is CASSIGIAGGGSGANVLTF. For the CDR3, the DNA is TGTGCCAGTAGTATAGGCATAGCGGGGGGTGGCTCTGGGGCCAACGTCCTGACTTTC.

The chain links TRBV5-1 to TRBJ2-1; 9 bases match TRBD2. Per germline, CDR1 SGHRS and CDR2 YFSETQ. Unmatched junction bases numbered 10, after V lost 4 bases and J lost 5 bases. The CDR3 has 16 amino acids. CDR3 sequence (DNA): TGCGCCAGCAGCCCCCCTAGCGGGGACCAAAACAATGAGCAGTTCTTC. Protein sequence: CASSPPSGDQNNEQFF.

The CDR3 DNA reads TGTGCCAGCAGTTCAACCTACAGGGAACCAGGCTACACCTTC. It yields the protein CASSSTYREPGYTF. This sequence joins TRBV28 and TRBJ1-2; D is perhaps TRBD1 (6 bases). Germline CDR1 and CDR2: MDHEN and SYDVKM. Deletions cut 4 bases from V and 8 bases from J, with 17 bases between. The CDR3 consists of 14 residues.

The rearrangement links TRBV28 to TRBJ2-5; 7 positions agree with TRBD2. Germline CDR1 reads MDHEN; CDR2 reads SYDVKM. With 7 bases clipped from V and 1 base from J, the junction kept 6 bases outside the gene matches. The length of the CDR3 is 14 residues. In DNA, the CDR3 is TGTGCCAGCAAGACGGGGGGTAGCCAAGAGACCCAGTACTTC. It yields the protein CASKTGGSQETQYF.